This TCR beta chain originates from a study of regulatory T cells in long-lasting Graves disease. Points from the study as a whole: Having only a small sample size may have limited accuracy.

As regards this clonotype: The antigen remains unidentified.

The time point was: persistent/refractory GD, antithyroid drugs over 5 years with positive TRAb. RNA from PBMCs was the source of the TCR library. Both iRepertoire HTBI primers and Arm-PCR of CDR3 regions were used to build the TCR beta libraries. TCRdb reprocessed the multiplex PCR reads with MiXCR, giving one entry per CDR3 protein. The table includes more than 650,000 distinct CDR3 sequences, approximately 29% detected once. The CDR3 covers 14 residues. Trimming left V 5 bases short and J 8 bases short, with 13 bases between. Germline V gives CDR1 LNHDA, CDR2 SQIVND (reference sequence). The V and J genes are TRBV19 and TRBJ1-6, with D perhaps TRBD1 (6 bases). This clonotype originated in a female donor with Graves disease. Sequenced here: peripheral blood mononuclear cells (PBMCs), sampled when the disease was refractory, from a patient treated with antithyroid drugs. The CDR3 is CASSPLGGYSPLHF. The DNA for the CDR3 is TGTGCCAGTAGTCCCCTAGGGGGGTATTCACCCCTCCACTTT.